The 21 T cell receptor beta chains below all came from one sample that was sequenced in a study of blood T cell repertoires in COVID-19. TCRdb keeps only in-frame clones here, not all; method: immunoSEQ multiplex PCR. The table shows 190,000 or so clones, with 85% to 90% occurring only once. The sample consisted of peripheral blood. The receptor source for this set is a man aged 45 to 65 with acute or convalescent COVID-19.

The gene calls are TRBV2 and TRBJ1-5; D not resolved. In germline, CDR1 is SNHLY, CDR2 FYNNEI. The length of the CDR3 is 15 residues. V was shortened by 6 bases and J by 8 bases, with 20 bases between the two germline ends. The CDR3 is CASSRRPAIGEPQHF. The CDR3 coding sequence is TGTGCCAGCAGCCGTAGACCAGCCATCGGGGAGCCCCAGCATTTT.

This clone has only a few counts. The rearrangement uses TRBV5-1 and TRBJ2-2; a possible D gene is TRBD1 (6 bases). Germline V CDR1 and CDR2: SGHRS, YFSETQ. CDR3 size: 16 residues. Trimming shortened V by 4 bases and J by 0 bases, and 13 bases separated the two germline ends. CDR3 region: CASSPQGPSNTGELFF. The DNA for the CDR3 is TGCGCCAGCAGCCCTCAGGGGCCATCGAACACCGGGGAGCTGTTTTTT.

The gene calls are TRBV6-6 and TRBJ1-4, with D perhaps TRBD1 (6 bases). The V end was cut by 6 bases, the J end by 6 bases, with 11 bases between. The CDR3 consists of 13 residues. Per the germline V gene, CDR1 is MNHNY and CDR2 is SVGAGI (reference sequence). The CDR3 is CASRGGRDEKLFF. The CDR3 coding sequence is TGTGCCAGCAGGGGGGGGCGCGATGAAAAACTGTTTTTT.

The J gene is TRBJ2-7, the V gene TRBV6-1; TRBD1 agrees at 12 bases. With V trimmed by 2 bases and J by 3 bases, 8 bases remained unmatched. The CDR3 sequence is 17 residues long. CDR1 is MNHNS, CDR2 SASEGT, per germline. The CDR3 nucleotides are TGTGCCAGCAGTGAAATTTCGGGACAGGGGGCAATCTACGAGCAGTACGTC. Translated: CASSEISGQGAIYEQYV.

The V gene is TRBV5-1, the J gene TRBJ2-7; TRBD2 matches 14 bases. CDR1 and CDR2 (germline): SGHRS, YFSETQ. This CDR3 has 16 residues. Germline trimming cut 4 bases from V and 4 bases from J; bases unmatched to any gene: 7. Here the CDR3 DNA reads TGCGCCAGCAGCAGAGGGACTAGCGGGAGTTTATACGAGCAGTACTTC. Residues: CASSRGTSGSLYEQYF.

The chain carries TRBV7-2 and TRBJ1-5, with D unclear. From germline, CDR1 is SGHTA and CDR2 FQGNSA. This CDR3 is 13 amino acids long. The V end was cut by 3 bases, the J end by 5 bases, with 8 bases between. The CDR3 reads CASSFQVDQPQHF. The CDR3 DNA reads as TGTGCCAGCAGCTTCCAGGTTGATCAGCCCCAGCATTTT.

The chain recombines TRBV3-1 (or the pseudogene TRBV3-2) with TRBJ2-7, with TRBD1 matching over 7 bases. Germline V CDR1 and CDR2: LGHDT, YNNKEL (reference sequence). The V gene end was trimmed by 2 bases and the J gene end by 2 bases; junction bases not matched to a gene: 9. The CDR3 length is 16 residues. The CDR3 sequence: CASSQWGTGDAYEQYF. CDR3 nucleotide sequence: TGTGCCAGCAGCCAATGGGGTACAGGGGATGCCTACGAGCAGTACTTC.

The V gene is TRBV2, the J gene TRBJ1-6; D gene uncertain. CDR3 size: 13 residues. V shed 6 bases and J shed 3 bases, with 6 bases lying between them. Germline V gene data show CDR1 as SNHLY and CDR2 as FYNNEI. The CDR3 DNA follows: TGTGCCAGCAGAGGAGACTATAATTCACCCCTCCACTTT. Encoded protein: CASRGDYNSPLHF.

The chain recombines TRBV28 with TRBJ2-7; a weak D match, TRBD2 (6 bases). V was cut by 4 bases and J by 6 bases, with 13 bases left in between. Germline-derived CDR1 and CDR2 are MDHEN and SYDVKM. The CDR3 is 13 residues long. This chain's CDR3 is CASSSTSSREQYF. Written as DNA, the CDR3 is TGTGCCAGCAGTTCGACTAGTTCACGCGAGCAGTACTTC.

CDR3 DNA: TGTGCCAGCAGTTTATATGGCCCCACTGAAGCTTTCTTT. Residues: CASSLYGPTEAFF. This sequence joins TRBV12-3 or TRBV12-4 and TRBJ1-1; D is ambiguous. This CDR3 comprises 13 residues. V was shortened by 2 bases and J by 4 bases, with 8 bases between the two germline ends.

The rearrangement uses TRBV28 and TRBJ2-1; TRBD2 matches 7 bases. V trimming: 5 bases; J trimming: 0 bases; junction bases outside the gene matches: 4. This CDR3 spans 15 amino acids. Germline CDR1 and CDR2: MDHEN and SYDVKM. The DNA for the CDR3 is TGTGCCAGCAGTCTAGCGGACCGCTCCTACAATGAGCAGTTCTTC. Translation gives CASSLADRSYNEQFF.

The V gene is TRBV7-2, the J gene TRBJ2-3, with 14 bases lining up with TRBD2. Germline loops: CDR1 SGHTA, CDR2 FQGNSA. V was pared by 5 bases and J by 4 bases, with 8 bases of the junction left unmatched. The CDR3 is 17 amino acids. The CDR3 is CASSLRLAGGAADTQYF. The CDR3 nucleotides read TGTGCCAGCAGCCTTCGACTAGCGGGGGGGGCCGCAGATACGCAGTATTTT.

This clone has just a few counts. The chain uses TRBV12-3 or TRBV12-4 and TRBJ1-6; 8 bases map to TRBD1. The CDR3 consists of 13 residues. V shed 8 bases, J shed 10 bases, and the junction held 7 bases outside the gene matches. The CDR3 loop reads CASLQGGGSPLHF. For the CDR3, the DNA is TGTGCCAGCTTACAGGGGGGAGGATCACCCCTCCACTTT.

As concerns this clone: The sample has other DNA sequences that encode this CDR3 too. V and J are TRBV5-1 and TRBJ2-7; 8 bases map to TRBD1. With 3 bases clipped from V and 1 base from J, the junction kept 3 bases outside the gene matches. The CDR3 contains 14 residues. The germline gives CDR1 SGHRS, CDR2 YFSETQ. CDR3 residues: CASSSGTGSYEQYF. In DNA form, the CDR3 reads TGCGCCAGCAGCTCGGGGACAGGATCCTACGAGCAGTACTTC. Full variable domain (outside the CDR3, taken from reference TRBV5-1 and TRBJ2-7): KAGVTQTPRYLIKTRGQQVTLSCSPISGHRSVSWYQQTPGQGLQFLFEYFSETQRNKGNFPGRFSGRQFSNSRSEMNVSTLELGDSALYLCASSSGTGSYEQYFGPGTRLTVT.

This chain links TRBV7-3 with TRBJ2-1; tentative D call: TRBD2 (5 bases). Germline CDR1 SGHTA, CDR2 FQGTGA. The germline V and J ends were trimmed by 5 bases and 5 bases, with 16 bases remaining between them. The CDR3 spans 15 residues. The CDR3 here is CASSLDSGVNNEQFF. The CDR3 DNA reads TGTGCCAGCAGCCTCGACTCCGGGGTCAACAATGAGCAGTTCTTC.

This chain links TRBV7-2 with TRBJ1-3; a possible D gene is TRBD1 (6 bases). Germline V CDR1 and CDR2: SGHTA, FQGNSA. This CDR3 spans 17 amino acids. The V gene lost 5 bases and the J gene lost 1 base, with 18 bases spanning the gap. The CDR3 sequence: CASSIAGPGVSGNTIYF. DNA of the CDR3: TGTGCCAGCAGCATTGCGGGTCCAGGGGTTTCTGGAAACACCATATATTTT.

The rearrangement joins TRBV5-1 to TRBJ1-5, with 7 bases that match TRBD1. J gave up 6 bases and V 1 base, and 10 bases lay outside the gene matches. Germline-derived CDR1 and CDR2 are SGHRS and YFSETQ. The CDR3 covers 16 residues. CDR3 coding DNA: TGCGCCAGCAGCTTGACCGGGACAGACATGGGTCAGCCCCAGCATTTT. Its protein is CASSLTGTDMGQPQHF.

The rearrangement uses TRBV6-2 or TRBV6-3 and TRBJ2-5; a weak D match, TRBD2 (6 bases). Germline loops: CDR1 MNHEY, CDR2 SVGEGT. The CDR3 consists of 14 residues. The ends were cut back, 2 bases at V and 4 bases at J, with 11 bases in the middle. The CDR3 spells CASSYGRRGETQYF. The CDR3 region has the DNA TGTGCCAGCAGTTACGGAAGGAGGGGAGAGACCCAGTACTTC.

The rearrangement links TRBV5-1 to TRBJ1-1, with D maybe TRBD1 (5 bases). The ends were cut back, 4 bases at V and 3 bases at J, with 13 bases in the middle. The CDR3 covers 14 residues. Germline-derived CDR1 and CDR2 are SGHRS and YFSETQ. The CDR3 nucleotides read TGCGCCAGCAGCCCGGGGGACGGATACACTGAAGCTTTCTTT. It yields the protein CASSPGDGYTEAFF.

The DNA of the CDR3 is TGTGCCAGCAGAAGACAGGAAAATCAGCCCCAGCATTTT. This gives the protein CASRRQENQPQHF. The chain carries TRBV6-5 and TRBJ1-5; the D gene is possibly TRBD1 (6 bases). Germline values: CDR1 MNHEY, CDR2 SVGAGI. The V gene lost 6 bases and the J gene lost 4 bases, with 10 bases spanning the gap. The length of the CDR3 is 13 residues.

The chain carries TRBV6-2 or TRBV6-3 and TRBJ2-7; the match to TRBD1 covers 10 bases. The CDR3 contains 15 residues. The germline V gene encodes CDR1 MNHEY and CDR2 SVGEGT. Trimming at V came to 5 bases and at J to 0 bases, leaving 4 bases not matched to a gene. The CDR3 region has the DNA TGTGCCAGCAGTAAGGGACAGGGGAGCTCCTACGAGCAGTACGTC. It encodes CASSKGQGSSYEQYV.